This paragraph covers one T cell receptor beta chain sequence. Its antigen is not known. The sample comes from a study of T-cell reconstitution after alpha-beta-depleted transplantation in children. Findings of the study overall: Reported findings indicate that, about two months after transplant, alpha-beta T cells came from several hundred expanded clones, which were derived from non-depleted graft cells. Newly produced T cells mostly provided counts and TCRbeta diversity after one year, as hyperexpanded clones declined. At day 60, the high TCRbeta diversity found in some patients originated from recipient T cells and thymic progenitors that had survived.

Unique molecular identifiers were incorporated during preparation of the TCRbeta library. TCRdb redid the calling of the PCR reads with MiXCR, one entry per CDR3 protein. The table lists 540,000 or so distinct CDR3 sequences, more than 20% of them singletons. The germline V and J ends were trimmed by 8 bases and 2 bases, with 13 bases remaining between them. CDR1 is ENHRY and CDR2 is SYGVKD in the germline V gene. The CDR3 runs 13 residues. The chain is built from TRBV10-3 and TRBJ2-7; no definite D call. The clonotype originates from a boy under three years old who had a stem cell transplant for acute myeloid leukemia, so the T cells may come from the graft donor. The sample consisted of PBMCs, mostly from graft donor cells, taken 360 days after TCRalphabeta/CD19-depleted stem cell transplant. In nucleotides, the CDR3 is TGTGCCATCCGCGTTGACATTCCCTACGAGCAGTACTTC. As protein: CAIRVDIPYEQYF.